The present T cell receptor (beta chain) was sequenced within a study of blood T cell repertoires in COVID-19. Across the whole study: Samples representing acute and convalescent COVID-19 were sourced from the United States, Italy and Spain. Sources were T cells, B-cell-depleted T cells, or PBMCs; the material itself was cDNA or gDNA.

Under the authors' procedure: Amplification from reference gene primers served as the basis for estimated nucleated cell counts. Sequencing was performed with immunoSEQ multiplex PCR; in TCRdb, only in-frame clones are kept and a portion is missing. D and trimming were read from the DNA, whereas the V and J calls and clone size are those reported in that table. The data show under 60,000 clones, approximately 85% seen once. Per germline, CDR1 MNHNY and CDR2 SVGAGI (reference sequence). The ends lost 8 bases at V and 8 bases at J; junction bases unmatched: 18. This CDR3 comprises 16 residues. The sample taken for sequencing was peripheral blood. The receptor comes from a man in his forties with acute or convalescent COVID-19. The chain recombines TRBV6-6 with TRBJ1-2, with 9 bases that match TRBD1. Here the CDR3 reads CASEVSGTGKIGGYTF. The CDR3 DNA is TGTGCCAGCGAGGTTTCCGGGACAGGGAAGATCGGCGGCTACACCTTC.